This T cell receptor beta chain was identified during a study of cytomegalovirus exposure and HLA in healthy donors. Deletions cut 6 bases from V and 2 bases from J, with 13 bases between. The CDR3 is 14 amino acids. Germline values: CDR1 MDHEN, CDR2 SYDVKM. Amplification used 60 Vbeta primers and 13 Jbeta primers. Libraries were prepared by immunoSEQ multiplex PCR; TCRdb keeps only in-frame clonotypes and omits some of them. The table includes approximately 150,000 clones, approximately 74% detected once. Broader study findings: The productive fraction for most TCR beta V segments was about 90% or about 30% in an earlier analysis. Excluded were some V segments that proved indistinguishable, including TRBV6-2 and TRBV6-3.

On this clone: Antigen: not known.

The specimen sequenced was PBMCs. V usage is TRBV28 and J usage is TRBJ1-1; possibly TRBD1 for D (5 bases). The origin of this receptor is a woman in her thirties in good health and CMV-seronegative. The CDR3 region is CASREGIINTEAFF. Written as DNA, the CDR3 is TGTGCCAGCAGGGAGGGGATAATAAACACTGAAGCTTTCTTT.